This TCR beta chain was captured by sequencing in a study of glioma-infiltrating T cells after dendritic cell vaccination. Libraries were prepared by immunoSEQ multiplex PCR; TCRdb keeps only in-frame clonotypes and omits some of them. The sample lists some 58,000 clones, over 65% occurring once. The time point: after dendritic cell vaccination, including at tumor progression/relapse. The CDR3 has 13 residues. Germline loops: CDR1 SGHAT, CDR2 FQNNGV. Trimming pared 1 base from V and 9 bases from J, leaving 10 bases between. The chain carries TRBV11-2 and TRBJ2-1; weak D call: TRBD2 (6 bases). Material: blood, obtained after dendritic cell vaccination. The sequence was obtained from a human donor with glioblastoma. The CDR3 sequence is CASSLALAREQFF. CDR3 coding DNA: TGTGCCAGCAGCTTAGCCCTAGCGCGTGAGCAGTTCTTC. The whole variable domain, filled in from reference TRBV11-2 and TRBJ2-1, reads EAGVAQSPRYKIIEKRQSVAFWCNPISGHATLYWYQQILGQGPKLLIQFQNNGVVDDSQLPKDRFSAERLKGVDSTLKIQPAKLEDSAVYLCASSLALAREQFFGPGTRLTVL.